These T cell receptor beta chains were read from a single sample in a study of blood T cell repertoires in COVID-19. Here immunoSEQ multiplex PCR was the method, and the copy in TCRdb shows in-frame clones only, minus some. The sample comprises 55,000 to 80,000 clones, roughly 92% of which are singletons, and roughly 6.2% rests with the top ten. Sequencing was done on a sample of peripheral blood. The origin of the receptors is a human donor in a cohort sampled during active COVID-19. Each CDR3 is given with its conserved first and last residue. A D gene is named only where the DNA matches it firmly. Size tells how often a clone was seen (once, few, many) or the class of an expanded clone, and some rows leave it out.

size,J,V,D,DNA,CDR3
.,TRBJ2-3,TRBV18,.,TGTGCCAGCTCACCCGAGACAGATACGCAGTATTTT,CASSPETDTQYF
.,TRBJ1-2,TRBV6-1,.,TGTGCCAGCAGTGAATCCCAGGGATATGGCTACACCTTC,CASSESQGYGYTF
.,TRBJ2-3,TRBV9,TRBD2,TGTGCCAGCAGCGTAGGCGGCGGGAGGGCCTTAGGTGTAAGCACAGATACGCAGTATTTT,CASSVGGGRALGVSTDTQYF
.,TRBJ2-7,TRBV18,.,TGTGCCAGCTCACCGTCACAGTTCGGTAGCGAGCAGTACTTC,CASSPSQFGSEQYF
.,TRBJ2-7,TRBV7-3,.,TGTGCCAGCAGCCCGGCAGGGGGGCCGCACTACGAGCAGTACTTC,CASSPAGGPHYEQYF
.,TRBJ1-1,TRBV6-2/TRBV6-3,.,TGTGCCAGCAGTTACGAGGCCCCACGGCAAGCTTTCTTT,CASSYEAPRQAFF
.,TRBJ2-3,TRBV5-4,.,TGTGCCAGCAGCCACGACAGTACAGATACGCAGTATTTT,CASSHDSTDTQYF
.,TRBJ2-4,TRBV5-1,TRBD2,TGCGCCAGCAGCCTCTCCTCTCTAGCGGAGGTTAACATTCAGTACTTC,CASSLSSLAEVNIQYF
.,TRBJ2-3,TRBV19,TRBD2,TGTGCCAGTAAAGAGGGACTAGCGGGCCTTCGCACAGATACGCAGTATTTT,CASKEGLAGLRTDTQYF
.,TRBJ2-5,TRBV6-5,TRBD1,TGTGCCAGCAGCGGACAGGGAGTGGAGACCCAGTACTTC,CASSGQGVETQYF
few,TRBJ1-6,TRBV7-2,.,TGTGCCAGCCGACAGTATAATTCACCCCTCCACTTT,CASRQYNSPLHF
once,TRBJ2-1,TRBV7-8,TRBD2,TGTGCCAGCAGCCCGGGACTAGCGGGAGACGATGAGCAGTTCTTC,CASSPGLAGDDEQFF
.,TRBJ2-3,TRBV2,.,TGTGCCAGCAGTGAGGTGGGGGGTGGTCGAGATACGCAGTATTTT,CASSEVGGGRDTQYF
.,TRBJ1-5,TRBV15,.,TGTGCCACTAGTACGGGGGAGGGTCAGCCCCAGCATTTT,CATSTGEGQPQHF
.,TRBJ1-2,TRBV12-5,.,TGTGCTAGTGGGGGCATAGGTAACTATGGCTACACCTTC,CASGGIGNYGYTF
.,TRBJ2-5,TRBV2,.,TGTGCCAGCAGTGAAGCGCGGGGCGGGGGCGCGAAGTCCCAGTACTTC,CASSEARGGGAKSQYF
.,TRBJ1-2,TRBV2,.,TGTGCCAGCAGGATAGGCCTGGAGATAAGCTATGGCTACACCTTC,CASRIGLEISYGYTF
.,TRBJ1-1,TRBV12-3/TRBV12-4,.,TGTGCCAGCACCTCCCTTCGTGAAGCTTTCTTT,CASTSLREAFF
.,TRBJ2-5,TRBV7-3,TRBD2,TGTGCCAGCAGCCTTGCTAGCGGGGGGGTCGAGACCCAGTACTTC,CASSLASGGVETQYF
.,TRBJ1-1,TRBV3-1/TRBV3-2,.,TGTGCCAGCAGCCCCGGGGAAAACACTGAAGCTTTCTTT,CASSPGENTEAFF
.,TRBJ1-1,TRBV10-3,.,TGTGCCACAGAGGGGGAACGGGCCACTGAAGCTTTCTTT,CATEGERATEAFF
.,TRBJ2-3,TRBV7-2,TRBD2,TGTGCCAGCAGCTCAGGACTAGCGGGAGATACGCAGTATTTT,CASSSGLAGDTQYF
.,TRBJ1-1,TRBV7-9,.,TGTGCCAGCAGCTTTAAGAACACTGAAGCTTTCTTT,CASSFKNTEAFF
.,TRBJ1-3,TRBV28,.,TGTGCCAGCAGTTTATGGAAGGGAGATGGGCACACCATATATTTT,CASSLWKGDGHTIYF
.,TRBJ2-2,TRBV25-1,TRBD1,TGTGCCAGCAGTGAATTTGCCGGGACAGGTCGCACCGGGGAGCTGTTTTTT,CASSEFAGTGRTGELFF
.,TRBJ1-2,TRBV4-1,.,TGCGCCAGCAGCCAAGCCCCAGGGGCCTACTATGGCTACACCTTC,CASSQAPGAYYGYTF
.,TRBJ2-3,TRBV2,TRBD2,TGTGCCAGCACCGTGCCGACTAGCGGGAGTACAGATACGCAGTATTTT,CASTVPTSGSTDTQYF
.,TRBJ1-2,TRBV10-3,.,TGTGCCATCAGTGAGTCAGTCGCGGTAGCTAACTATGGCTACACCTTC,CAISESVAVANYGYTF
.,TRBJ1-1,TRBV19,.,TGTGCCAGTATCGACGGGGTCACTGAAGCTTTCTTT,CASIDGVTEAFF
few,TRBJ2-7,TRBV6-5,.,TGTGCCAGCAGCTATCCAAATTCCTACGAGCAGTACTTC,CASSYPNSYEQYF
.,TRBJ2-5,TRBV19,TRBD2,TGTGCCAGTAGGGCTAGCGGGAGACGGGGGGCAGAGACCCAGTACTTC,CASRASGRRGAETQYF
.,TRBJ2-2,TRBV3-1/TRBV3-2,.,TGTGCCAGCAGCCAGGGGCGATTAAACACCGGGGAGCTGTTTTTT,CASSQGRLNTGELFF
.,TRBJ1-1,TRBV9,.,TGTGCCAGCAGCGGGCCCCGAGAGGGAACTGAAGCTTTCTTT,CASSGPREGTEAFF
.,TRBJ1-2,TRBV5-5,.,TGTGCCAGCAGCGTGACAACCTATGGCTACACCTTC,CASSVTTYGYTF
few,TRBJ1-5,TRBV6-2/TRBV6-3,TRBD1,TGTGCCAGCAGTCCAGGTCGACAGGGGAGCAATCAGCCCCAGCATTTT,CASSPGRQGSNQPQHF
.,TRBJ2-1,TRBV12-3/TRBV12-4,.,TGTGCCAGCAGCTCCTCGGTCGACAATGAGCAGTTCTTC,CASSSSVDNEQFF
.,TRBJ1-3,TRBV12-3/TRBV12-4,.,TGTGCCAGCAGTTCAGGTGGAAACACCATATATTTT,CASSSGGNTIYF
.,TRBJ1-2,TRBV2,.,TGTGCCAGCAGTGACAGGGAGGATGGCTACACCTTC,CASSDREDGYTF
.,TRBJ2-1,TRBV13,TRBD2,TGTGCCAGCAGCTTGGGTAGCGGGAGATTCAACAATGAGCAGTTCTTC,CASSLGSGRFNNEQFF
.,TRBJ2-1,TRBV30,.,TGTGCCTGGAGTGGGCAGGGATCTAATGAGCAGTTCTTC,CAWSGQGSNEQFF
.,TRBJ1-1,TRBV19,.,TGTGCCAGTAGTCCGTTCGGGGGGATGAACACTGAAGCTTTCTTT,CASSPFGGMNTEAFF
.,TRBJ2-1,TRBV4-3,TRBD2,TGCGCCAGCAGCCAAGATCGACTAGCGGGAGGGCCCTTGCAGTTCTTC,CASSQDRLAGGPLQFF
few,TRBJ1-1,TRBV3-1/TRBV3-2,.,TGTGCCAGCAGCACCGCGGGGCTCACTGAAGCTTTCTTT,CASSTAGLTEAFF
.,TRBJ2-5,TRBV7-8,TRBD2,TGTGCCAGCAGCTTAGTTGTAGCGGGGGGGCCGTTGGAGACCCAGTACTTC,CASSLVVAGGPLETQYF
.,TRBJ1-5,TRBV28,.,TGTGCCAGCAGTTTTCAGGGCGGCAATCAGCCCCAGCATTTT,CASSFQGGNQPQHF
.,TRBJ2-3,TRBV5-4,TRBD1,TGTGCCAGCAGCTTTACAGGGGCCCGAACGGGGCAGTATTTT,CASSFTGARTGQYF
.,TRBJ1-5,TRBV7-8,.,TGTGCCAGCAGCTTAGGTCCGGATCAGCCCCAGCATTTT,CASSLGPDQPQHF
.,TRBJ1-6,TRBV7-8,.,TGTGCCAGCAGGGATACGGGCCAGCGGGCCCTCCACTTT,CASRDTGQRALHF
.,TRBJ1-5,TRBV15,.,TGTGCCACCAGCAGACAGGGGCCCCGAGGCAATCAGCCCCAGCATTTT,CATSRQGPRGNQPQHF
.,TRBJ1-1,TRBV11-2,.,TGTGCCAGCAGCTTGGGCCACCGGAACACTGAAGCTTTCTTT,CASSLGHRNTEAFF
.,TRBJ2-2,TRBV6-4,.,TGTGCCACTAGCGAATCGAACACCGGGGAGCTGTTTTTT,CATSESNTGELFF
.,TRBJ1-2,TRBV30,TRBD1,TGTGCCTGGGGGGACAGTTCGAGTAAGGTCTTC,CAWGDSSSKVF
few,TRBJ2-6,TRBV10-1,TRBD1,TGCGCCTGGGACAGGGTCTTCTCTGGGGCCAACGTCCTGACTTTC,CAWDRVFSGANVLTF